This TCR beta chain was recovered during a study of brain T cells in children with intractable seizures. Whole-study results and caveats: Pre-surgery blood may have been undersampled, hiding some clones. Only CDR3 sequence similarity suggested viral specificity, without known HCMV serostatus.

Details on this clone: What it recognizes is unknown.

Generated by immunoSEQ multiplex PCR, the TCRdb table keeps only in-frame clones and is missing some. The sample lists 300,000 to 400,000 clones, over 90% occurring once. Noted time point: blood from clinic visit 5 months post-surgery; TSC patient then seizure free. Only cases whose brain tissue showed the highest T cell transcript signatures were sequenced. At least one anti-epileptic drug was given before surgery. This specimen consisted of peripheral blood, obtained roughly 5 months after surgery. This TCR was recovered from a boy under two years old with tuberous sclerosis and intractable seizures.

The CDR3 bases are TGTGCCAGCAGCTTGGGTGGCAGGGGAGGCAATCAGCCCCAGCATTTT. The encoded protein is CASSLGGRGGNQPQHF. This rearrangement joins TRBV5-6 to TRBJ1-5, with a tentative D call TRBD1 (6 bases). The CDR3 is 16 residues long. Trimming shortened V by 0 bases and J by 2 bases, and 12 bases separated the two germline ends. Germline V CDR1 and CDR2: SGHDT, YYEEEE.